This TCR beta chain was sequenced for a study of cytomegalovirus exposure and HLA in healthy donors (dated by TCRdb to about 2017). Background for the entire study: An earlier analysis of approximately 640 of the donors reported 250 to 350 Gb of sequence data and some 120 million unique TCR beta sequences from 150 million to 200 million T cells. To predict cytomegalovirus infection status, the study brought together high-throughput TCR immunosequencing, statistical association of individual TCRs with disease status, and machine learning. The number of typed donors differed by locus: roughly 629-640 for A, B, C, DRB1 and DQB1; 500 to 550 for DQA1; some 590 for DPA1; and about 470 for DPB1. Class I and class II HLA loci were covered by the typing at four-digit resolution. An early release that covered about 600 HLA-typed donors contained around 330 gigabases of sequencing data and 80 million or so unique TCR sequences. Every repertoire in the discovery cohort had been generated on one and the same sequencing platform. The study used immunosequencing to profile the T cell repertoires of about 670 subjects and linked those repertoires to cytomegalovirus serostatus. Among the roughly 390 genotyped donors, roughly 80% belonged to the genetic ancestry cluster associated with self-reported Caucasian donors. A later genetic analysis used genome-wide SNP genotypes for about 60% of the roughly 700 donors, treating that subset as a discovery cohort. An earlier analysis of several hundred of the donors applied high-throughput TCR beta sequencing to assess whether each TCR beta V gene segment acted as functional or pseudogenic. The later analysis used no new phenotypic data to find candidate immune exposures, relying instead on TCR beta sequences and their occurrence across donors. The study aimed to test whether cataloging public T cell receptors could reveal signatures of past pathogen exposure. Across around 400 genotyped donors of the cohort, an average of about 240,000 unique TCR beta nucleotide sequences per donor were sequenced, and 15% to 20% of those sequences were non-productive. A later analysis re-examined previously published TCR beta repertoires from more than 650 donors and added high-resolution HLA genotyping to investigate patterns of TCR occurrence. Donor age, sex, ethnicity and CMV serostatus were collected together with the repertoire data. Because of strong linkage in the cohort, roughly five DR-DQ haplotypes were treated as single units for association and clustering. A separate validation cohort of over a hundred different subjects was used in addition to the approximately 700-subject first cohort. The study at large found these results: Compared with equally common non-associated chains, HLA-associated TCR beta chains in a later analysis were more clonally expanded and had lower generation probabilities. Because some donors lacked HLA typing at each locus, the association tests relied only on the typed subset. In a later genetic analysis, fewer N-insertions in productive TCRs were reported among donors in an Asian-associated ancestry cluster than the approximately 710-donor mean. In this cohort, only TCR beta chains were sequenced, and detectable features were limited by the absence of alpha or paired-chain data. An earlier analysis of some 590 of the donors showed that most TCR beta V segments appeared in productive rearrangements either about 87% or about 30% of the time, which broadly matched IMGT annotations. Some IMGT-functional V segments, including TRBV6-2 and TRBV6-3, could not be told apart with the 87-base-pair reads, so those segments were excluded. Linkage disequilibrium might explain the correlated functional status among segregating V segments, but an unknown experimental factor could not be ruled out. In vitro tests confirmed that three of the cytomegalovirus-associated TCR beta chains recognize cytomegalovirus antigens. The only immune exposure information available for the cohort was CMV serostatus. Most TCR sequences were seen in very few donors, while some public TCRs were found in many individuals. A later analysis reported that several top co-occurrence clusters appeared linked to parvovirus B19, influenza, CMV and Epstein-Barr virus. According to a later analysis, TCR association rates differed among HLA loci, with DRB1 alleles showing the most associated TCRs and HLA-C alleles showing the fewest. Specific HLA alleles were associated with 15,000 to 20,000 TCR beta sequences at a false discovery rate of 0.05 in a later analysis. The authors suggested that the approach could potentially be generalized to other disease states and immunological phenotypes. Presence/absence analyses assumed roughly uniform sequencing depth across donors, an assumption that may not hold. A total of fewer than 200 TCR beta chains were listed by the study as associated with cytomegalovirus. V-gene and J-gene trimming of TCR beta chains was associated with a missense DCLRE1C variant in a later genetic analysis, and the association was replicated in an independent cohort. In a later analysis, most CMV-associated TCR beta chains were found to appear HLA-restricted, with HLA associations seemingly driven largely by CMV exposure. A further reported finding was that TCR beta sequences accurately predicted the HLA-A and HLA-B alleles for most subjects in the first cohort. A group of highly shared sequence variants was considered likely to be a technical artifact of the sequencing pipeline. Over 15 rarely observed V segments, including chromosome 9 orphons, were excluded from the earlier analysis of several hundred of the donors because counts were too low. The classifier was reported to diagnose cytomegalovirus status with high specificity and sensitivity in both the original and validation cohorts. Assigning TCR associations to individual alleles was difficult when HLA alleles, especially DR and DQ, strongly co-occurred.

Points on this clone: The target of this receptor is not known.

Receptor libraries were prepared by the immunoSEQ multiplex PCR assay. For the multiplex PCR, a mixture combining 60 forward primers for TCR Vbeta segments and 13 reverse primers for TCR Jbeta segments was used. The CDR3 region of rearranged TCR beta genes was amplified from genomic DNA with a multiplex PCR assay. The Illumina HiSeq System was used to sequence the amplified TCR beta libraries as 87-base-pair reads. As for the authors' bioinformatics: In a later analysis, 70 million to 95 million unique TCR beta chains were counted across the roughly 670 repertoires, and roughly 11 million of these chains were shared by at least two donors. Raw reads were error-corrected and collapsed into unique sequences by a nearest-neighbor algorithm in which closely related sequences were merged to remove PCR and sequencing errors. Alignment of CDR3 sequences to IMGT reference sequences was used to assign V, D and J gene segments. Each retained sequence needed at least a six-nucleotide match to both a V gene segment and a J gene segment. Rearrangements were called productive when the CDR3 lacked stop codons and stayed in frame with V and J; all others were non-productive. Following IMGT convention, CDR3 was defined as the stretch from the second conserved V-encoded cysteine up to the conserved J-encoded phenylalanine. The earlier analysis of about 610 of the donors excluded sequences that lacked an unambiguous match to a single V gene segment. An earlier analysis of a few hundred of the donors classified V segments as functional when productive rearrangements were above 56.7% and as segregating when the standard deviation between donors was above 5%. A statistical classification framework was built to diagnose cytomegalovirus status from the catalog of TCR beta chain sequences. V and J gene assignment, in a later analysis, came from comparing TCR nucleotide sequences with IMGT/GENE-DB human TR gene sequences. Using the TCRdist pipeline, a later analysis assigned CDR3 sequences along with most-parsimonious VDJ recombination scenarios. A later analysis defined each TCR beta chain by its CDR3 amino acid sequence plus V-gene family, and excluded reads lacking a unique V-gene family. In a later analysis, fewer than 650 highly shared, low-generation-probability nucleotide sequences were removed to address suspected cross-contamination and a sequencing artifact. In a later analysis, a clonal expansion index for each public chain was calculated from normalized within-repertoire ranks of inferred template counts. In a later analysis, generation probabilities were computed using a VDJ recombination model fitted to out-of-frame rearrangements, and the results were checked against IGoR. A later analysis scored TCR-TCR, TCR-HLA and TCR-CMV co-occurrence with hypergeometric tests, applying a repertoire-size bias correction to TCR pairs. A later analysis estimated false discovery rates by permuting HLA or CMV assignments 20 times. In a later analysis, co-occurring TCRs were grouped using DBSCAN, with TCRdist sequence similarity added in when clustering inside HLA-allele-positive subsets. For co-occurrence clustering, repertoires with fewer than 30,000 or more than 120,000 public chains were excluded, along with roughly 5 repertoires with anomalous nucleotide sharing. Drawn from immuneACCESS, this table holds only the in-frame rearrangements with V and J called that TCRdb kept. Clones are partly lost; checked studies trace under half to an unresolved V gene and leave the rest unexplained. The V and J calls and clone size come from that table; D and trimming were worked out from the DNA. The table for this sample shows more than 45,000 clones. Roughly 4% of the sample goes to the ten largest clones.

In total, approximately 610 healthy bone marrow donors made up the cohort. All cohort members were sampled while nominally healthy, although unrecorded immune exposures were likely present. The donor was CMV seronegative and belonged to the group of approximately 320 seronegative cohort members. Every donor gave a peripheral blood sample, and the peripheral blood mononuclear cells from that sample were used for TCR beta sequencing. The Qiagen DNeasy Blood Extraction Kit was used to extract genomic DNA from the blood cell samples. The germline V gene specifies SGHDT as CDR1 and YYEEEE as CDR2. The CDR3 sequence holds 15 residues, the cysteine and phenylalanine included. CDR3 DNA only is kept here, 45 bases in frame from base 1. The germline V and J ends show losses of 0 bases and 8 bases respectively, and no gene match explains 6 bases of the junction.

What was sequenced was PBMCs. The V and J genes are TRBV5-6 and TRBJ2-1, and 9 bases in between align with TRBD1. The receptor comes from a male donor in good health and CMV-seronegative. The DNA sequence is as follows: TGTGCCAGCAGCTTGGCCCCGGGACAGGGTTATGAGCAGTTCTTC. Its protein product is CASSLAPGQGYEQFF.